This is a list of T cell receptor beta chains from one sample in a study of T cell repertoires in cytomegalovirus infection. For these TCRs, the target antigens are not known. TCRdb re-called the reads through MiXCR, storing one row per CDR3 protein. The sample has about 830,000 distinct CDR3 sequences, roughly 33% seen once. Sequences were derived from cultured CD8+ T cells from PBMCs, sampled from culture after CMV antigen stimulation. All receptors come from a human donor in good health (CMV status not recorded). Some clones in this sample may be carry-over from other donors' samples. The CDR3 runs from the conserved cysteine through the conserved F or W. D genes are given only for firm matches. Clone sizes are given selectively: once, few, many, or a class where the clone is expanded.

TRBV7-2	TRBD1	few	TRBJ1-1	CASSLVPGGNTEAFF	TGTGCCAGCAGCTTAGTACCAGGGGGGAACACTGAAGCTTTCTTT
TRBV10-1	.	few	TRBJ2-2	CASSGEDSFANTGELFF	TGCGCCAGCAGTGGAGAGGACAGCTTCGCGAACACCGGGGAGCTGTTTTTT
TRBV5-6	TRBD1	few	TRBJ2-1	CASSFPGGMDNEQFF	TGTGCCAGCAGTTTCCCAGGGGGAATGGACAATGAGCAGTTCTTC
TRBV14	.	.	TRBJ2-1	CASSSSGGRTRHEQFF	TGTGCCAGCAGCTCAAGTGGAGGGCGAACACGCCATGAGCAGTTCTTC
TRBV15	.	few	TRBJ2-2	CATSAGTFPTGELFF	TGTGCCACCAGCGCTGGGACCTTCCCAACCGGGGAGCTGTTTTTT
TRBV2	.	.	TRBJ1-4	CASSRRPPGGEKLFF	TGTGCCAGCAGCCGACGGCCTCCAGGAGGTGAAAAACTGTTTTTT
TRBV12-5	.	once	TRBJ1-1	CASGLSPTGVGGAFF	TGTGCTAGTGGTTTGTCCCCTACGGGGGTCGGGGGAGCTTTCTTT
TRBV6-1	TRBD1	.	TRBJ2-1	CASSPGGTGTNEQFF	TGTGCCAGCAGCCCAGGAGGGACAGGGACCAATGAGCAGTTCTTC
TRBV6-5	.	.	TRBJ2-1	CTVDSGSEQFF	TGTACTGTTGACTCGGGGAGTGAGCAGTTCTTC
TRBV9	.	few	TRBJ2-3	CASSESGRTDTQYF	TGTGCCAGCAGCGAAAGCGGCCGCACAGATACGCAGTATTTT
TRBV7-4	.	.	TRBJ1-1	CASSLGTQPAFF	TGTGCCAGCAGCTTAGGAACCCAGCCAGCTTTCTTT
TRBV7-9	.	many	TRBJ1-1	CASDAPGPEAFF	TGTGCCAGCGATGCGCCGGGCCCTGAAGCTTTCTTT